This passage covers 30 T cell receptor beta chains from one sample sequenced in a study of shared clonotypes between healthy human individuals. Sequencing used immunoSEQ multiplex PCR; TCRdb keeps in-frame clones, though not all of them. Of a few million clones in the sample, 80% to 95% are singletons; the top ten hold around 0.35%. Sequenced: naive CD4+ T cells from PBMCs. Subset denoted: CD45RA+ positively selected. The receptor source for this set is a man younger than 30 in good health. Some clones in this sample may be carry-over from other donors' samples.

This chain links TRBV28 with TRBJ2-7; D ambiguous. Germline V gene lookup returns CDR1 MDHEN and CDR2 SYDVKM. Trimming took 5 bases from V and 2 from J, leaving 10 bases between them. The CDR3 loop spans 13 amino acids. In nucleotides, the CDR3 is TGTGCCAGCAGTCCCTCGATCCCCTACGAGCAGTACTTC. Translating gives CASSPSIPYEQYF.

This chain uses TRBV7-9 with TRBJ1-1; D remains ambiguous. V shed 6 bases and J shed 1 base, with 18 bases lying between them. The CDR3 covers 16 residues. Germline values: CDR1 SEHNR, CDR2 FQNEAQ (reference sequence). CDR3 in amino acids: CASSPLDPRENTEAFF. In nucleotides, the CDR3 is TGTGCCAGCAGTCCCCTCGACCCCCGGGAGAACACTGAAGCTTTCTTT.

The CDR3 sequence is CASSPRAGVYEQYF. CDR3 nucleotides: TGTGCCAGCAGTCCCCGTGCAGGGGTTTACGAGCAGTACTTC. This chain connects TRBV27 to TRBJ2-7; perhaps TRBD1 as D (6 bases). The CDR3 loop spans 14 amino acids. Trimming shortened V by 5 bases and J by 4 bases, and 15 bases separated the two germline ends. Germline V gene data show CDR1 as MNHEY and CDR2 as SMNVEV (reference sequence).

Remarks on this clone: Other DNA variants within this sample encode the same CDR3. The rearrangement joins TRBV10-3 to TRBJ2-1; D is uncertain. V lost 0 bases and J lost 10, with 7 bases in between. The CDR3 consists of 12 residues. In germline, CDR1 is ENHRY, CDR2 SYGVKD. The CDR3 DNA is TGTGCCATCAGTGAGTCGACCGGCGAGCAGTTCTTC. Translation: CAISESTGEQFF.

The V and J genes are TRBV5-1 and TRBJ2-7, with TRBD2 matching over 8 bases. The germline V gene has CDR1 SGHRS and CDR2 YFSETQ. CDR3 size: 15 residues. With V trimmed by 2 bases and J by 4 bases, 8 bases remained unmatched. The CDR3 reads CASSFPGTSQYEQYF. CDR3 coding DNA: TGCGCCAGCAGCTTTCCCGGGACTAGTCAGTACGAGCAGTACTTC.

This sequence joins TRBV4-1 and TRBJ2-5, with 8 bases lining up with TRBD2. V dropped 0 bases and J dropped 4; count of bases not matched to a gene: 4. CDR1 MGHRA and CDR2 YSYEKL come from the germline V gene. The length of the CDR3 is 15 residues. The CDR3 DNA is TGCGCCAGCAGCCAAGATGGGCTAGCGGGAGAGACCCAGTACTTC. Protein sequence: CASSQDGLAGETQYF.

The rearrangement links TRBV7-9 to TRBJ2-5; maybe TRBD1 (6 bases). V shed 5 bases and J shed 4 bases, with 8 bases lying between them. This CDR3 region has 12 residues. Germline V gives CDR1 SEHNR, CDR2 FQNEAQ (reference sequence). As DNA, the CDR3 is TGTGCCAGCAGCGAGACAGGAGAGACCCAGTACTTC. Translated: CASSETGETQYF.

The chain recombines TRBV5-6 with TRBJ2-3; D is unclear. V lost 0 bases and J lost 1, with 12 bases in between. Germline CDR1 SGHDT, CDR2 YYEEEE. This CDR3 has 16 amino acids. The DNA of the CDR3 is TGTGCCAGCAGCTTGGTTGGTCAGGCCCGCACAGATACGCAGTATTTT. Its protein is CASSLVGQARTDTQYF.

Remarks on this clone: Germline is not matched at one junction end, which may reflect a read error. The rearrangement links TRBV7-2 to TRBJ2-7, with 15 bases matching TRBD2. Germline values: CDR1 SGHTA, CDR2 FQGNSA. The CDR3 runs 16 residues. The CDR3 region is CASSLGGLAGGQVLSF. CDR3 in DNA: TGTGCCAGCAGCTTAGGGGGACTAGCGGGAGGTCAAGTGCTGAGCTTC.

V and J are TRBV7-2 and TRBJ2-5, with D uncertain. The V gene lost 0 bases and the J gene lost 5 bases, with 10 bases spanning the gap. Per germline, CDR1 SGHTA and CDR2 FQGNSA. This CDR3 region has 14 residues. This chain's CDR3 is CASSLALGLETQYF. DNA for the CDR3: TGTGCCAGCAGCTTAGCCTTGGGTCTGGAGACCCAGTACTTC.

The V gene is TRBV28, the J gene TRBJ2-7; D is unclear. This CDR3 has 12 amino acids. From germline, CDR1 is MDHEN and CDR2 SYDVKM. Trimming cost V 6 bases and J 6 bases, with 12 bases left between them. The CDR3 reads CASRLLIGEQYF. CDR3 nucleotide sequence: TGTGCCAGCAGATTACTCATCGGCGAGCAGTACTTC.

The chain joins TRBV2 to TRBJ1-4; D gene uncertain. Trimming took 7 bases from V and 2 from J, leaving 11 bases between them. Germline CDR1 is SNHLY and CDR2 is FYNNEI. The CDR3 has 14 residues. This chain's CDR3 is CASKVAPTNEKLFF. The CDR3 DNA sequence: TGTGCCAGCAAGGTCGCTCCCACTAATGAAAAACTGTTTTTT.

The chain is built from TRBV5-1 and TRBJ1-3; 8 bases align to TRBD1. Per the germline V gene, CDR1 is SGHRS and CDR2 is YFSETQ. CDR3 length: 15 residues. V dropped 3 bases and J dropped 4; count of bases not matched to a gene: 6. CDR3 in DNA: TGCGCCAGCAGCTCGGGACAGGCGGAGGGAAACACCATATATTTT. It codes for CASSSGQAEGNTIYF.

The chain recombines TRBV11-2 with TRBJ2-2; weak D call: TRBD2 (5 bases). The germline V and J ends were trimmed by 5 bases and 6 bases, with 19 bases remaining between them. Germline CDR1 SGHAT, CDR2 FQNNGV. This CDR3 spans 16 amino acids. CDR3 protein: CASSPLIGVPAGELFF. The CDR3 DNA reads TGTGCCAGCAGCCCCCTGATCGGGGTTCCGGCCGGGGAGCTGTTTTTT.

The rearrangement links TRBV29-1 to TRBJ1-1, with D hard to call. CDR3 length: 13 amino acids. The V gene's germline CDR1 is SQVTM and CDR2 ANQGSEA. V was pared by 3 bases and J by 1 base, with 9 bases between. As DNA, the CDR3 is TGCAGCGTTGACTCCCAGGCGAACACTGAAGCTTTCTTT. It is translated as CSVDSQANTEAFF.

The chain couples TRBV5-4 to TRBJ2-7, with TRBD1 matching 8 bases. The CDR3 is made up of 13 amino acids. Germline V lookup: CDR1 SGHNT, CDR2 YYREEE (reference sequence). After removal of 4 bases from V and 6 bases from J, the junction contained 6 bases not matched to a gene. The DNA of the CDR3 is TGTGCCAGCAGCACCCAGGACAGGGCCGAGCAGTACTTC. Translation: CASSTQDRAEQYF. Looking up the rest from reference TRBV5-4 and TRBJ2-7 gives the full variable domain: ETGVTQSPTHLIKTRGQQVTLRCSSQSGHNTVSWYQQALGQGPQFIFQYYREEENGRGNFPPRFSGLQFPNYSSELNVNALELDDSALYLCASSTQDRAEQYFGPGTRLTVT.

The rearrangement uses TRBV5-1 and TRBJ2-7, with TRBD2 matching over 8 bases. The J segment lost 2 bases and the V segment lost 4 bases, leaving 8 bases of the junction unmatched. The germline V gene has CDR1 SGHRS and CDR2 YFSETQ. The CDR3 has 15 amino acids. CDR3 in amino acids: CASSPGASGPYEQYF. DNA of the CDR3: TGCGCCAGCAGCCCCGGGGCTAGCGGGCCCTACGAGCAGTACTTC.

V is TRBV30 and J is TRBJ2-1, with D perhaps matching TRBD2 (5 bases). CDR1 GTSNPN and CDR2 SVGIG come from the germline V gene (reference sequence). Trimming took 2 bases from V and 0 from J, leaving 8 bases between them. CDR3 length: 14 residues. As DNA, the CDR3 is TGTGCCTGGAGTCTCGCGGGCTCCTACAATGAGCAGTTCTTC. It encodes CAWSLAGSYNEQFF. Drawing the rest from reference TRBV30 and TRBJ2-1, the complete variable domain is SQTIHQWPATLVQPVGSPLSLECTVEGTSNPNLYWYRQAAGRGLQLLFYSVGIGQISSEVPQNLSASRPQDRQFILSSKKLLLSDSGFYLCAWSLAGSYNEQFFGPGTRLTVL.

V gene TRBV19 combines with J gene TRBJ1-2; D is uncertain. Per germline, CDR1 LNHDA and CDR2 SQIVND (reference sequence). The CDR3 extends over 16 amino acids. V was trimmed by 4 bases and J by 0 bases, leaving 15 bases between them. The CDR3 sequence: CASSTDRNPSNYGYTF. The CDR3, as DNA: TGTGCCAGTAGTACGGACCGCAACCCCTCTAACTATGGCTACACCTTC.

Points on this clone: The sample contains more than one DNA sequence encoding this CDR3. The chain uses TRBV5-1 and TRBJ2-2; 9 nucleotides align to TRBD2. Germline values: CDR1 SGHRS, CDR2 YFSETQ. V gave up 4 bases and J gave up 1 base; unmatched junction bases: 5. This CDR3 spans 16 amino acids. CDR3 in amino acids: CASSPRLAENTGELFF. The CDR3 DNA reads TGCGCCAGCAGCCCCAGACTAGCGGAGAACACCGGGGAGCTGTTTTTT.

J is TRBJ2-3 and V is TRBV7-2; D call uncertain. Deletions cut 6 bases from V and 3 bases from J, with 10 bases between. The germline V gene encodes CDR1 SGHTA and CDR2 FQGNSA. This CDR3 is 13 amino acids long. The CDR3 sequence: CASRESGTDTQYF. The CDR3 DNA is TGTGCCAGCAGAGAATCCGGGACAGATACGCAGTATTTT.

The chain links TRBV9 to TRBJ2-3, with D perhaps matching TRBD2 (5 bases). V lost 0 bases, J lost 2 bases, and 13 bases lay in between. The germline V gene has CDR1 SGDLS and CDR2 YYNGEE. The CDR3 extends over 16 amino acids. The CDR3 spells CASSVGGAALTDTQYF. The CDR3 nucleotides read TGTGCCAGCAGCGTAGGCGGAGCGGCCCTCACAGATACGCAGTATTTT.

The chain is built from TRBV28 and TRBJ1-2; D is unresolved. V shed 7 bases and J shed 6 bases, with 24 bases lying between them. There are 16 residues in the CDR3. Germline lookup yields CDR1 MDHEN and CDR2 SYDVKM. CDR3 sequence: CASTLNPGPQVHGYTF. For the CDR3, the DNA is TGTGCCAGCACCCTCAATCCGGGCCCCCAGGTCCATGGCTACACCTTC.

V and J are TRBV9 and TRBJ2-1, with D possibly being TRBD1 (5 bases). V shed 4 bases and J shed 7 bases, with 15 bases lying between them. The CDR3 loop spans 14 amino acids. Germline V CDR1 and CDR2: SGDLS, YYNGEE. CDR3 nucleotide sequence: TGTGCCAGCAGCATAATAGGGGCGTCGAATGAGCAGTTCTTC. It is translated as CASSIIGASNEQFF.

The chain uses TRBV11-2 and TRBJ1-2; D might be TRBD1 (5 bases). Germline CDR1 SGHAT, CDR2 FQNNGV. The CDR3 covers 17 residues. The V and J ends lost 4 bases and 2 bases respectively, with 20 bases between them. The CDR3 loop reads CASSSPRRDGVNYGYTF. The CDR3 nucleotides read TGTGCCAGCAGCTCCCCCCGCCGGGACGGAGTCAACTATGGCTACACCTTC.

The CDR3 DNA sequence: TGCGCCAGCACAGAATCACCCGGGCCGTGGGTCGAGACCCAGTACTTC. It specifies CASTESPGPWVETQYF. V is TRBV5-1 and J is TRBJ2-5; no definite D call. Germline CDR1 reads SGHRS; CDR2 reads YFSETQ. V was shortened by 6 bases and J by 5 bases, with 23 bases between the two germline ends. The CDR3 loop spans 16 amino acids. Full variable domain (remainder filled in from reference TRBV5-1 and TRBJ2-5): KAGVTQTPRYLIKTRGQQVTLSCSPISGHRSVSWYQQTPGQGLQFLFEYFSETQRNKGNFPGRFSGRQFSNSRSEMNVSTLELGDSALYLCASTESPGPWVETQYFGPGTRLLVL.

The rearrangement links TRBV6-6 to TRBJ2-7; 7 bases are shared with TRBD1. In germline, CDR1 is MNHNY, CDR2 SVGAGI (reference sequence). This CDR3 region has 14 residues. The trim removed 2 bases at V and 2 bases at J, leaving 3 bases unmatched. CDR3 sequence: CASSYRGHTYEQYF. For the CDR3, the DNA is TGTGCCAGCAGTTACAGGGGGCATACCTACGAGCAGTACTTC.

J is TRBJ2-2 and V is TRBV19, with TRBD2 matching 9 bases. With V trimmed by 9 bases and J by 8 bases, 13 bases remained unmatched. CDR3 size: 15 residues. Per the germline V gene, CDR1 is LNHDA and CDR2 is SQIVND (reference sequence). CDR3 bases: TGTGCCAGACCAACTAGCGGGCGCATCGGAGGGGAGCTGTTTTTT. Translated: CARPTSGRIGGELFF.

The chain joins TRBV5-1 to TRBJ2-1; 9 bases fit TRBD2. The CDR3 extends over 17 amino acids. Per germline, CDR1 SGHRS and CDR2 YFSETQ. Trimming cost V 4 bases and J 6 bases; bases outside gene matches: 14. The CDR3 bases are TGCGCCAGCAGCCCCGGTAGTAGCGGGAGACCAGGCAATGAGCAGTTCTTC. It specifies CASSPGSSGRPGNEQFF.

This chain joins TRBV5-1 and TRBJ2-7; 8 nucleotides agree with TRBD1. Germline assignment: CDR1 SGHRS and CDR2 YFSETQ. V lost 2 bases, J lost 0 bases, and 4 bases stayed unmatched. CDR3 length: 15 residues. The CDR3 coding sequence is TGCGCCAGCAGCTTTGCAGGGGGCGGCTCCTACGAGCAGTACTTC. It is translated as CASSFAGGGSYEQYF. Variable domain in full (rest from reference TRBV5-1 and TRBJ2-7): KAGVTQTPRYLIKTRGQQVTLSCSPISGHRSVSWYQQTPGQGLQFLFEYFSETQRNKGNFPGRFSGRQFSNSRSEMNVSTLELGDSALYLCASSFAGGGSYEQYFGPGTRLTVT.